This passage covers 15 T cell receptor beta chains from one sample sequenced in a study of T cells in Graves' hyperthyroidism and ophthalmopathy. The investigators amplified TCR beta CDR3 regions from RNA transcripts. HTBI primers were the set used in a first-round RT-PCR of the TCR CDR3. One entry per CDR3 protein results from TCRdb running MiXCR on the multiplex PCR reads. The sample lists under 450,000 distinct CDR3 sequences, roughly a sixth occurring once. The source material was blood. Receptor source: a young woman with Graves' hyperthyroidism that later progressed to Graves' ophthalmopathy.

This clonotype was recorded a few times. The V and J genes are TRBV10-3 and TRBJ2-2; D call uncertain. Germline CDR1 is ENHRY and CDR2 is SYGVKD. The CDR3 has 16 amino acids. The V end lost 2 bases, the J end lost 0 bases, and 10 bases lay between the germline ends. The DNA of the CDR3 is TGTGCCATCAGTGAGGACATCTACGCGAACACCGGGGAGCTGTTTTTT. Translation gives CAISEDIYANTGELFF.

This clonotype has just a few counts. This chain joins TRBV24-1 and TRBJ2-1; TRBD2 agrees at 15 bases. The CDR3 consists of 19 residues. Germline V CDR1 and CDR2: KGHDR, SFDVKD. With V trimmed by 4 bases and J by 2 bases, 8 bases remained unmatched. CDR3 nucleotides: TGTGCCACCAGTGACCCTCCGGGACTAGCGGGAGGTGCCTACAATGAGCAGTTCTTC. It codes for CATSDPPGLAGGAYNEQFF.

A note on this clonotype: A much larger clone differs by one base, so this may be a read error. J is TRBJ1-1 and V is TRBV15; D unclear. V lost 0 bases and J 3 bases, leaving 11 bases between the germline ends. Germline assignment: CDR1 LNHNV and CDR2 YYDKDF (reference sequence). The CDR3 runs to 15 residues. The CDR3 nucleotides are TGTGCCACCAGCAGAGATCAGACGGTAGACACTGAAGCTTTCTTT. Amino acids: CATSRDQTVDTEAFF. The variable domain in full, with the rest retrieved from reference TRBV15 and TRBJ1-1, is DAMVIQNPRYQVTQFGKPVTLSCSQTLNHNVMYWYQQKSSQAPKLLFHYYDKDFNNEADTPDNFQSRRPNTSFCFLDIRSPGLGDTAMYLCATSRDQTVDTEAFFGQGTRLTVV.

This clonotype was recorded at least ten times. V and J are TRBV6-1 and TRBJ2-1; D not resolved. Germline CDR1 MNHNS, CDR2 SASEGT. V lost 0 bases to trimming and J lost 0 bases, with 6 bases between them. The CDR3 runs to 15 residues. The DNA of the CDR3 is TGTGCCAGCAGTGAAGCGGTTCGCTCCTACAATGAGCAGTTCTTC. Amino acid sequence: CASSEAVRSYNEQFF.

In its sample, this clonotype was seen many times. This chain joins TRBV20-1 and TRBJ1-2; D perhaps matches TRBD1 (5 bases). CDR1 is DFQATT and CDR2 is SNEGSKA in the germline V gene (reference sequence). There are 17 residues in the CDR3. The ends were cut back, 0 bases at V and 2 bases at J, with 19 bases in the middle. The CDR3 loop is CSARERAGRGENYGYTF. CDR3 in DNA: TGCAGTGCTAGAGAACGGGCAGGGCGAGGGGAGAACTATGGCTACACCTTC.

The chain carries TRBV4-1 and TRBJ2-1; TRBD2 might be the D (7 bases). CDR1 is MGHRA, CDR2 YSYEKL, per germline. Trimming left V 1 base short and J 8 bases short, with 15 bases between. This CDR3 has 15 amino acids. The CDR3: CASSQGGGAVDEQFF. CDR3 DNA: TGCGCCAGCAGCCAAGGGGGGGGGGCGGTGGATGAGCAGTTCTTC.

This clonotype was recorded many times. This chain connects TRBV2 to TRBJ2-7; TRBD1 aligns across 8 bases. CDR1 is SNHLY and CDR2 is FYNNEI in the germline V gene. V lost 4 bases to trimming and J lost 2 bases; unmatched junction nucleotides: 4. The CDR3 length is 14 residues. The CDR3 spells CASSGTGKAYEQYF. The CDR3 coding sequence is TGTGCCAGCAGTGGGACAGGGAAGGCCTACGAGCAGTACTTC.

This clonotype has a count of ten or more. V is TRBV29-1 and J is TRBJ2-5; D is ambiguous. The CDR3 runs to 17 residues. CDR1 and CDR2 from the germline V gene are SQVTM and ANQGSEA. The V end was cut by 0 bases, the J end by 0 bases, with 17 bases between. CDR3 amino acids: CSVEDHRRAPYQETQYF. The CDR3 DNA is TGCAGCGTTGAAGATCACAGACGGGCCCCGTACCAAGAGACCCAGTACTTC.

Ten or more counts support this clonotype. This sequence joins TRBV15 and TRBJ2-1, with D possibly called TRBD1 or TRBD2 (5 bases each). This CDR3 spans 16 amino acids. Germline CDR1 and CDR2: LNHNV and YYDKDF (reference sequence). Between the trimmed V and J ends, which lost 5 bases and 9 bases, there was a span of 23 bases. The CDR3 reads CATSPRDPATVGEQFF. Written as DNA, the CDR3 is TGTGCCACCAGCCCCCGGGACCCGGCAACGGTCGGTGAGCAGTTCTTC.

This clonotype was recorded at least ten times. This rearrangement joins TRBV7-9 to TRBJ2-7, with 7 positions matching TRBD2. The CDR3 runs 15 residues. J was trimmed by 6 bases and V by 4 bases; bases with no gene match: 12. Germline V gene data show CDR1 as SEHNR and CDR2 as FQNEAQ (reference sequence). The CDR3 DNA reads TGTGCCAGCAGCTCAGCAGAGACCCGGGAGGCCGAGCAGTACTTC. Translating it yields CASSSAETREAEQYF.

This clonotype came up a few times. This sequence joins TRBV7-9 and TRBJ1-2, with D hard to call. The CDR3 covers 13 residues. The V gene lost 3 bases and the J gene lost 14 bases, with 19 bases spanning the gap. Germline V lookup: CDR1 SEHNR, CDR2 FQNEAQ (reference sequence). CDR3 protein: CASSFGSVESATF. The CDR3 DNA reads as TGTGCCAGCAGCTTTGGATCGGTGGAGTCCGCAACCTTC. Using reference TRBV7-9 and TRBJ1-2 for the parts outside the CDR3, the full variable domain is DTGVSQNPRHKITKRGQNVTFRCDPISEHNRLYWYRQTLGQGPEFLTYFQNEAQLEKSRLLSDRFSAERPKGSFSTLEIQRTEQGDSAMYLCASSFGSVESATFGSGTRLTVV.

This chain's CDR3 is CASSSGGTNRMNTEAFF. CDR3 coding DNA: TGCGCCAGCAGCTCAGGGGGCACAAATCGCATGAACACTGAAGCTTTCTTT. The chain links TRBV5-1 to TRBJ1-1; 8 bases match TRBD1. The CDR3 runs to 17 residues. Germline V lookup: CDR1 SGHRS, CDR2 YFSETQ. The V segment lost 3 bases and the J segment 0 bases; nucleotides outside the gene matches: 10.

The sample holds many counts of this clonotype. The V and J genes are TRBV5-6 and TRBJ2-7; D not certain. Deletions cut 0 bases from V and 5 bases from J, with 12 bases between. This CDR3 is built from 14 residues. CDR1 is SGHDT and CDR2 is YYEEEE in the germline V gene. Here the CDR3 reads CASSLGRLFDEQYF. CDR3 DNA sequence: TGTGCCAGCAGCTTGGGCAGGTTATTCGACGAGCAGTACTTC.

This clonotype was recorded at least ten times. The V and J genes are TRBV24-1 and TRBJ2-1; 10 bases fit TRBD2. CDR3 size: 16 residues. CDR1 and CDR2 from the germline V gene are KGHDR and SFDVKD. V shed 4 bases, J shed 0 bases, and the junction held 2 bases outside the gene matches. The CDR3 here is CATSDPSGSSYNEQFF. The CDR3 nucleotides are TGTGCCACCAGTGACCCTAGCGGGAGCTCCTACAATGAGCAGTTCTTC.

This clonotype was counted ten times or more. The chain has TRBV27 and TRBJ1-6; no clear D. This CDR3 is built from 17 residues. The V end was cut by 3 bases, the J end by 3 bases, with 15 bases between. Germline CDR1 MNHEY, CDR2 SMNVEV (reference sequence). The CDR3 DNA sequence: TGTGCCAGCAGTTTCTCGGCTAGCTATGTCTATAATTCACCCCTCCACTTT. Its translation is CASSFSASYVYNSPLHF.